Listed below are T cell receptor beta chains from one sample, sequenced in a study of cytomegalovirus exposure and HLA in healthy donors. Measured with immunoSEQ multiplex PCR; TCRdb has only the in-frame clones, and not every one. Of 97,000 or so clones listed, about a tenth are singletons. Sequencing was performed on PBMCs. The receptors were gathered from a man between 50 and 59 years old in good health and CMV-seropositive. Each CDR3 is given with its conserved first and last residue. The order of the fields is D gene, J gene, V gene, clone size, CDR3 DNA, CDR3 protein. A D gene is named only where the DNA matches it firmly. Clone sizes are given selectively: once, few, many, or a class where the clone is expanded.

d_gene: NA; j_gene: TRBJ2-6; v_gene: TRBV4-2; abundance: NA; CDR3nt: TGTGCCAGCAGCCAAGGGGGGCCTCCTGGTGCCAACGTCCTGACTTTC; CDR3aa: CASSQGGPPGANVLTF
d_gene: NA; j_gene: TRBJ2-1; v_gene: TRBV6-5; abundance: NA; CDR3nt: TGTGCCAGCAGTTACTCGGGGACATTGGTGGGTGAGCAGTTCTTC; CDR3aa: CASSYSGTLVGEQFF
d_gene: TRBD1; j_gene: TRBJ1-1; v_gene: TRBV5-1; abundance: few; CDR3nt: TGCGCCAGCAGCTTAACAGGGGGCAACACTGAAGCTTTCTTT; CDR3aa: CASSLTGGNTEAFF
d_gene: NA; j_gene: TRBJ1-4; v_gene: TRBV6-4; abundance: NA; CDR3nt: TGTGCCAGCAGGGCTCAGGGAACAACTAATGAAAAACTGTTTTTT; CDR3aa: CASRAQGTTNEKLFF
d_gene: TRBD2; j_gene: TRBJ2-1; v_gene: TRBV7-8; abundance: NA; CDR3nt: TGTGCCAGCAGCCTACGGACTAGCGGGGACAGAAACAATGAGCAGTTCTTC; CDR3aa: CASSLRTSGDRNNEQFF
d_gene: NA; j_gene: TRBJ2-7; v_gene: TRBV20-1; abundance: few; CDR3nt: TGCAGTGCTAGCCCTATAACGCAGCAGTACTTC; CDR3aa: CSASPITQQYF
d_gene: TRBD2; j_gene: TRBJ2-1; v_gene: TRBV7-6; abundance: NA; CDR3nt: TGTGCCAGCAGCTTAGCGCGCGGGAGTCCCCAGTTCTTC; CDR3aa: CASSLARGSPQFF
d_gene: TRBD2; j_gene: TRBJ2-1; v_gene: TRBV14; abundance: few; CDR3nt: TGTGCCAGCAGCAGGCGCCTAGCGGGAGTCTACAATGAGCAGTTCTTC; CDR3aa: CASSRRLAGVYNEQFF
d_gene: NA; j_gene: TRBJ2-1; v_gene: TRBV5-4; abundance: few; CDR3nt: TGTGCCAGCAGCTTTGGTGCAGATACCTACAATGAGCAGTTCTTC; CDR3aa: CASSFGADTYNEQFF
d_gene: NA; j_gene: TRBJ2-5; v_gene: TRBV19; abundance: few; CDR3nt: TGTGCCAGTAGTAAACTCCAAGAGACCCAGTACTTC; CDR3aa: CASSKLQETQYF
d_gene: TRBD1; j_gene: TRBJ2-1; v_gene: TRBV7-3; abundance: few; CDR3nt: TGTGCCAGCAGCTACCCGGGACAGGGGAAGTTCTTC; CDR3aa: CASSYPGQGKFF
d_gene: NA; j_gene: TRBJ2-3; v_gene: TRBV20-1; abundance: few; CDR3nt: TGCAGTGCTAAACTAGAGGCGCAGTATTTT; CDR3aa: CSAKLEAQYF
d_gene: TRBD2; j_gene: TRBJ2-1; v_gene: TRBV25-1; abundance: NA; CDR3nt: TGTGCCAGCAGGGACCTTAGCGGGAGGTATCAATGGGAGCAGTTCTTC; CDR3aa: CASRDLSGRYQWEQFF
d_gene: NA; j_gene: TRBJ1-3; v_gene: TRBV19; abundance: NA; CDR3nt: TGTGCCAGTAGTCCTCAGGATAGCTCTGGAAACACCATATATTTT; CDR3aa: CASSPQDSSGNTIYF
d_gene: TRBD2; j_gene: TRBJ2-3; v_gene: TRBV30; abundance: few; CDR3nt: TGTGCCTGGAGTGTACGTGAGACTAGCCCACGGACAGATACGCAGTATTTT; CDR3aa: CAWSVRETSPRTDTQYF
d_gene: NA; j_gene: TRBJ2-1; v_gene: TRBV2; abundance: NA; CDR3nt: TGTGCCAGCAGTGCGTACAATGAGCAGTTCTTC; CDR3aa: CASSAYNEQFF
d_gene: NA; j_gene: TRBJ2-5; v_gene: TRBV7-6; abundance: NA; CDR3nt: TGTGCCAGCAGCTTAGGGGGCGCCGCCCAAGAGACCCAGTACTTC; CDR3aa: CASSLGGAAQETQYF
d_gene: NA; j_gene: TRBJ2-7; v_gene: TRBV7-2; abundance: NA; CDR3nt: TGTGCCAGCAGCAAAGGGGGGGGGCTGAAGTACGAGCAGTACTTC; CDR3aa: CASSKGGGLKYEQYF
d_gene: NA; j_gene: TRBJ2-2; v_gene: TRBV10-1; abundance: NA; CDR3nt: TGCGCCAGCGAAGGGGGGGTGAACACCGGGGAGCTGTTTTTT; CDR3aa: CASEGGVNTGELFF
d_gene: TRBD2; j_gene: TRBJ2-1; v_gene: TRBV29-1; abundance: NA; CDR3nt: TGCAGCGCCCAAGGCGGCGGGAGGGCCTTCAATGAGCAGTTCTTC; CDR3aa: CSAQGGGRAFNEQFF
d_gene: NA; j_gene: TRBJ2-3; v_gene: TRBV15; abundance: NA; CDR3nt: TGTGCCACCAGAACCCTAGAGGCAGATACGCAGTATTTT; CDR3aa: CATRTLEADTQYF
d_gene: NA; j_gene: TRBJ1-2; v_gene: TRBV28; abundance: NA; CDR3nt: TGTGCCAGCAGTTTTCCAGTCGGTCGACAGGAAGCCGGCTACACCTTC; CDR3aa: CASSFPVGRQEAGYTF
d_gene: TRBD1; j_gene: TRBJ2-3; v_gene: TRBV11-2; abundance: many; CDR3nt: TGTGCCAGCAGCCCAAGACAGGGGGCGCGGGATACGCAGTATTTT; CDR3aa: CASSPRQGARDTQYF
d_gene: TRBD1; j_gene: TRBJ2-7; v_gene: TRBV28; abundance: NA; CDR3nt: TGTGCCAGCTCTACCTTCGGGACAGTGTTAGCCGAGCAGTACTTC; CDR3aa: CASSTFGTVLAEQYF
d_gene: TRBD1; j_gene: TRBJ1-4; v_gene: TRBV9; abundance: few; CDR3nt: TGTGCCAGCAGCGCCCAAAGGACAGGGTCTAGTGCAACTAATGAAAAACTGTTTTTT; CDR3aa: CASSAQRTGSSATNEKLFF
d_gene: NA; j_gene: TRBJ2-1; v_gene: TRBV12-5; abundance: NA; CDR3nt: TGTGCTAGTGGTCGCCGAGGCGATGAGCAGTTCTTC; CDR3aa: CASGRRGDEQFF
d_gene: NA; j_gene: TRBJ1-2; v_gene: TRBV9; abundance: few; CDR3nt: TGTGCCAGCAGCCCTGGGAGGGAGCTCTATGGCTACACCTTC; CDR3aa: CASSPGRELYGYTF
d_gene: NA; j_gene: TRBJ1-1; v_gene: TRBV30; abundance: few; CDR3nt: TGTGCCTGGAGTGGCCGGAGGGAGGATAACACTGAAGCTTTCTTT; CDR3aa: CAWSGRREDNTEAFF
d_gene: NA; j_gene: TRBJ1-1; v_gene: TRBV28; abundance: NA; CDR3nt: TGTGCCAGCAGTCCCCCGCAGGCGACGGCTTTCTTT; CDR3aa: CASSPPQATAFF
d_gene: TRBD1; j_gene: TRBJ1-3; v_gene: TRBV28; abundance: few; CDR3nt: TGTGCCAGCAGTTTGACAGGGGGATCTGGAAACACCATATATTTT; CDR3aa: CASSLTGGSGNTIYF
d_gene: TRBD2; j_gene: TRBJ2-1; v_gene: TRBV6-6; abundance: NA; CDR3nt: TGTGCCAGCAGTTACTCCGGACTAGCGGGAGGAGGAGAGCAGTTCTTC; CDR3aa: CASSYSGLAGGGEQFF
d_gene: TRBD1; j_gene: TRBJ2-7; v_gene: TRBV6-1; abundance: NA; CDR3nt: TGTGCCAGCAGTGAAGTGTTTGGGGGGAGGGGACAGGGGCCGAGTGAGCAGTACTTC; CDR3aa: CASSEVFGGRGQGPSEQYF
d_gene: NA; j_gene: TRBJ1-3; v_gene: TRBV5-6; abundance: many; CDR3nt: TGTGCCAGCAGCTTCCGTGGGGGCGTCCCTGGAAACACCATATATTTT; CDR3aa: CASSFRGGVPGNTIYF
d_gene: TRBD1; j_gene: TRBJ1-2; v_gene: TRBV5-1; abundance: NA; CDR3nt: TGCGCCAGCAGCGGACAGGCTTTTGGCTACACCTTC; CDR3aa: CASSGQAFGYTF
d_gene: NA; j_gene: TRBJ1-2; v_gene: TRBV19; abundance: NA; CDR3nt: TGTGCCAGTAGTATTTCAGGGAATGGCTACACCTTC; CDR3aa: CASSISGNGYTF
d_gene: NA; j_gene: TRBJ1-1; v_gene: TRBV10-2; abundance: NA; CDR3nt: TGCGCCAGCTTGCAGGGGAGCACTGAAGCTTTCTTT; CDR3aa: CASLQGSTEAFF